Given below is one T cell receptor (beta chain) in context. This receptor's antigen is unknown. There are no base qualities to consult, and no much larger clone falls within one base. The source of the sample is a study of shared clonotypes between healthy human individuals (dated by TCRdb to the early 2020s). A note on the overall study: A couple of women and three men aged 18 to 49 years were included in the cohort. For each donor, CD4 naive and CD4 memory were each run on three plates, CD8 naive on two plates, and CD8 memory on one plate. To estimate repertoire size and how much clonotype sharing occurs between individuals, the study deeply sequenced the blood TCR repertoires of 5 or 6 healthy adults. To increase sequencing depth and limit assay-specific biases, different laboratories used diverse techniques to prepare libraries and sequence TCR repertoires. Each donor's leukapheresis produced roughly between about 0.85 and 10 billion PBMCs. Paper-wide results and their limitations: Larger estimated clonotype richness was generally found for naive subsets than for memory subsets. Only blood was sampled, and tissue TCR repertoires likely differ from those in blood. Pairwise subsampling indicated that sequencing depth was expected to affect the degree of clonotype sharing among donors. Clonotypes shared by all four sorted-subset donors showed higher generation probabilities than non-shared clonotypes. When a few donors were compared, the shared fraction of clonotypes was about 5.5% for naive CD4, approximately 3.5% for naive CD8, 2.3% for memory CD4, and about 0.36% for memory CD8. Because the study included a small number of donors, the genetic and exposure-history diversity represented was limited. Incomplete sequencing was indicated by rarefaction of sorted-subset datasets, despite the large sequencing depth.

CDR1 and CDR2 are drawn from the germline V gene (reference sequence): LNHDA, SQIVND. Deletion took 5 bases off V and 7 bases off J, with a span of 21 bases between the germline ends. The CDR3 spans 17 residues, from the cysteine through the phenylalanine. The kept DNA is CDR3 alone, 51 bases in frame from the first base. Using the deep immunoSEQ assay, multiplex PCR amplified TCR CDR3 regions from genomic DNA. Extracted genomic DNA from each cell subset was spread evenly across all wells of several immunoSEQ 96-well plates, with each plate serving as a replicate. For sorted subsets, around 0.2 ug genomic DNA, equal to 30,000 to 35,000 T cell genomes, was loaded into each replicate PCR. Purified libraries were quantified with a Qubit 3.0 fluorometer, sized on a Bioanalyzer 2100, and re-quantified with the KAPA Library Quantification kit. Each immunoSEQ 96-well plate was sequenced on its own single-read 150-cycle Illumina NextSeq 550 flow cell. The study's processing was this. Because the immunoSEQ output included only junctional sequences and no quality scores, the filtering could not be the same as the filtering used for full-length reads. Sequences were annotated with PyIR, a Python wrapper for IgBLAST v1.9, and V/J genes and CDR3 were assigned using IMGT germline references. Reads were filtered out if the reads had weak V/J assignments (E-value above 1e-6), no CDR3, stop codons, out-of-frame junctions, or ambiguous translated residues. V3J clonotypes were defined by identical inferred V gene, J gene, and CDR3 amino acid sequence. The percentage overlap between two repertoires was calculated by dividing the number of shared unique clonotypes by the size of the smaller repertoire. Repertoire richness was assessed with RTK rarefaction, the Chao1 estimator, and Recon v2.1 estimates of unobserved clonotypes. OLGA was used to compute generation probabilities for all TCRbeta clonotypes that the gDNA method yielded from a few donors. Entries here come from immuneACCESS through TCRdb and include only in-frame sequences with V and J called. Some clones fail to appear in such tables; in the studies checked, an unresolved V gene covers under half of the shortfall, and the cause of the remainder is unknown. The V and J calls and clone size come from that table; D and trimming were worked out from the DNA. The table for this sample lists roughly 2.4 million clones; more than 90% of them were counted only once. The biggest ten clones account for 0.13% of the sample.

The donors were healthy, HIV-negative adults who had no recently reported acute infections or vaccinations. Every donor was a Caucasian adult living in Nashville, Tennessee, USA. CD4+ T cells were enriched by magnetic negative selection; naive cells were then positively selected on CD45RA, and the negative fraction formed the memory subset. Blood was collected by leukapheresis, and PBMCs were isolated by Ficoll-Histopaque density gradient centrifugation and then cryopreserved in liquid nitrogen vapor phase. Analytical flow cytometry was used to check the purity and quantity of each magnetically sorted T cell population. Each sorted fraction had its genomic DNA isolated and then quantified by UV absorbance on a Nanodrop 2000c.

This receptor chain uses TRBV19 and TRBJ1-6; TRBD1 could be the D gene, as 5 bases match. This clonotype originated in a man in his late teens or twenties in good health. Sequenced: naive CD4+ T cells sorted from blood. The label giving this sample's cell subset or site can be read as: CD45RA+ positively selected. The sequence in DNA is TGTGCCAGTAGTGTAGGGGCTACCCTCCTCACCAATTCACCCCTCCACTTT. This gives the protein CASSVGATLLTNSPLHF.